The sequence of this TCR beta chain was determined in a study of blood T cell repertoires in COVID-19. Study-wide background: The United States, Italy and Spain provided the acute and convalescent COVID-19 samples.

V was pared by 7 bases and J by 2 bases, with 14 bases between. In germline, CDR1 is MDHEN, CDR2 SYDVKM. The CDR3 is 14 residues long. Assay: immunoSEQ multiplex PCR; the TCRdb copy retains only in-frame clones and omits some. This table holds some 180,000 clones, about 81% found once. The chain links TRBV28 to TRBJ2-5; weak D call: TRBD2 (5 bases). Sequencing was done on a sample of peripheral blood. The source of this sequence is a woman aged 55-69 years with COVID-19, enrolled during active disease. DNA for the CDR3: TGTGCCAGCACAAAGCGGACTTCTCAAGAGACCCAGTACTTC. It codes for CASTKRTSQETQYF.